The 21 T cell receptor beta chains in this list originate from one sample, sequenced in a study of metastatic and nonmetastatic thyroid tumors. Not a single patient had been given any form of treatment at any point before undergoing thyroid surgery. MiXCR was used by TCRdb to re-call the PCR reads. The sample yields about 24,000 clones, around 25% seen once. The sequenced sample was tumor tissue. The receptors derive from a male donor with papillary thyroid cancer or a benign thyroid nodule (not recorded which). Some clones in this sample may be carry-over from other donors' samples.

About this clone: The germline gene is not matched at one end of the junction; a read error may be the cause. The chain joins TRBV7-8 to TRBJ2-7; perhaps TRBD2 as D (6 bases). The germline V gene encodes CDR1 SGHVS and CDR2 FQNEAQ. The CDR3 runs to 14 residues. The CDR3 DNA reads as TGTGCCAACAGCTGGCTGGAGGGGACCTACGAGCAGTACTTC. Amino acids: CANSWLEGTYEQYF.

With respect to this clone: As the CDR3 is not closed by the conserved phenylalanine or tryptophan, this likely results from a read error. The chain couples TRBV11-1 to TRBJ1-5; D is ambiguous. In germline, CDR1 is SGHAT, CDR2 FQDESV (reference sequence). V gave up 7 bases and J gave up 2 bases, with 24 bases separating them. The CDR3 consists of 18 residues. The CDR3 is CASILRGPGRVGNQPQHV. CDR3 nucleotides: TGTGCCAGCATCCTCCGGGGTCCAGGAAGGGTAGGCAATCAGCCCCAGCATGTT.

In this sample, this clone turned up a few times. An end of the junction differs from the germline gene, which may be a read error. The chain recombines TRBV6-1 with TRBJ2-7; a weak D match, TRBD2 (7 bases). The germline V gene encodes CDR1 MNHNS and CDR2 SASEGT. The CDR3 extends over 16 amino acids. The CDR3 sequence: CASSEAVGTGGSEHYF. CDR3 coding DNA: TGTGCCAGCAGTGAAGCAGTCGGGACGGGGGGCTCCGAGCATTACTTC.

At least ten counts were recorded for this clone. This chain joins TRBV6-5 and TRBJ1-5; weak D call: TRBD1 (5 bases). The CDR3 is 14 residues long. CDR1 MNHEY and CDR2 SVGAGI come from the germline V gene. The ends were cut back, 2 bases at V and 6 bases at J, with 11 bases in the middle. The CDR3 is CASSYDVRGQPQHF. The CDR3 DNA follows: TGTGCCAGCAGTTACGATGTGAGGGGTCAGCCCCAGCATTTT.

This clone was detected many times. V usage is TRBV7-6 and J usage is TRBJ2-1, with 7 bases fitting TRBD2. The V and J ends lost 1 base and 4 bases, in that order; junction bases with no gene match: 4. The CDR3 is 15 residues long. Germline CDR1 reads SGHVS; CDR2 reads FNYEAQ. The chain's CDR3 is CASSLEWEGYNEQFF. CDR3 sequence (DNA): TGTGCCAGCAGCTTAGAGTGGGAGGGGTACAATGAGCAGTTCTTC.

This clone was observed at least ten times. The chain couples TRBV18 to TRBJ1-5, with D uncertain. V shed 3 bases and J shed 7 bases, with 10 bases lying between them. The CDR3 loop spans 13 amino acids. Germline assignment: CDR1 KGHSH and CDR2 LQKENI. The CDR3, as DNA: TGTGCCAGCTCACCTTTAGACAACCAGCCCCAGCATTTT. Its translation is CASSPLDNQPQHF.

The sample holds a few counts of this clone. This sequence may be a read error, since a much larger clone differs from it by one base. V usage is TRBV11-2 and J usage is TRBJ2-2; D remains ambiguous. Deletions cut 5 bases from V and 0 bases from J, with 13 bases between. The germline CDR1 and CDR2 sequences are SGHAT and FQNNGV. The CDR3 consists of 16 residues. The CDR3 sequence: CASSPWVRANTGELFF. CDR3 nucleotides: TGTGCCAGCAGCCCCTGGGTGCGAGCGAACACCGGGGAGCTGTTTTTT.

This clone has at least ten counts. Here the CDR3 DNA reads TGTGCCAGCTCACCACCGAACCAGCTAGCGGGAAGGGTCGAGCAGTACTTC. Translating it yields CASSPPNQLAGRVEQYF. The chain employs TRBV18 and TRBJ2-7; 9 nucleotides match TRBD2. Trimming at V came to 0 bases and at J to 6 bases, leaving 12 bases not matched to a gene. This CDR3 is built from 17 residues. Germline V gene sequence: CDR1 KGHSH, CDR2 LQKENI. The full variable domain, in which reference TRBV18 and TRBJ2-7 provide the parts outside the CDR3, is NAGVMQNPRHLVRRRGQEARLRCSPMKGHSHVYWYRQLPEEGLKFMVYLQKENIIDESGMPKERFSAEFPKEGPSILRIQQVVRGDSAAYFCASSPPNQLAGRVEQYFGPGTRLTVT.

This clone has at least ten counts. The chain links TRBV28 to TRBJ2-5; D not resolved. Germline assignment: CDR1 MDHEN and CDR2 SYDVKM. The germline V and J ends were trimmed by 4 bases and 5 bases, with 8 bases remaining between them. The CDR3 contains 12 residues. The CDR3, as DNA: TGTGCCAGCAGTTCATTGGGGGAGACCCAGTACTTC. Residues: CASSSLGETQYF.

This clone was detected many times. J is TRBJ2-7 and V is TRBV15; D uncertain. The V end lost 0 bases, the J end lost 4 bases, and 19 bases lay between the germline ends. CDR1 is LNHNV, CDR2 YYDKDF, per germline (reference sequence). The CDR3 covers 17 residues. The CDR3 loop reads CATSRDRRDAPGYEQYF. The CDR3, as DNA: TGTGCCACCAGCAGAGATCGTAGAGATGCCCCGGGTTACGAGCAGTACTTC.

Ten or more counts support this clone. V usage is TRBV19 and J usage is TRBJ2-2; weak D call: TRBD1 (6 bases). Deletions cut 5 bases from V and 7 bases from J, with 14 bases between. The CDR3 sequence is 14 residues long. Germline V gene sequence: CDR1 LNHDA, CDR2 SQIVND (reference sequence). CDR3 residues: CASSARGGNGELFF. The CDR3 DNA follows: TGTGCCAGTAGTGCGCGAGGGGGAAACGGGGAGCTGTTTTTT.

This sequence joins TRBV5-1 and TRBJ1-1; D remains unclear. Germline V lookup: CDR1 SGHRS, CDR2 YFSETQ. V dropped 5 bases and J dropped 3 bases, with 23 bases sitting between them. The CDR3 spans 17 residues. DNA for the CDR3: TGCGCCAGCAGAGGTCAGGAATGGGCGAGTCCGCACACTGAAGCTTTCTTT. This translates into CASRGQEWASPHTEAFF.

There are many counts of this clone. A much larger clone lies one base from this, so it may be a read error. Other DNA variants within this sample encode the same CDR3. This rearrangement joins TRBV11-2 to TRBJ1-5, with 7 bases that match TRBD1. V was pared by 5 bases and J by 0 bases, with 10 bases of the junction left unmatched. The CDR3 contains 17 residues. Germline V gene data show CDR1 as SGHAT and CDR2 as FQNNGV. This chain's CDR3 is CASSTRDSYYSNQPQHF. Written as DNA, the CDR3 is TGTGCCAGCAGCACCCGGGACAGCTACTATAGCAATCAGCCCCAGCATTTT.

This clone came up many times. The chain joins TRBV6-1 to TRBJ2-3; D is possibly TRBD2 (5 bases). CDR1 is MNHNS and CDR2 is SASEGT in the germline V gene. Trimming cost V 5 bases and J 3 bases, with 12 bases left between them. The CDR3 totals 14 residues. CDR3 in amino acids: CASSSRTGTDTQYF. In DNA form, the CDR3 reads TGTGCCAGCAGTTCCAGGACGGGAACAGATACGCAGTATTTT.

In this sample, this clone turned up many times. The chain recombines TRBV7-2 with TRBJ2-3; the match to TRBD2 covers 7 bases. The CDR3 is 17 amino acids. V lost 5 bases and J lost 2; bases outside the gene matches: 13. Germline CDR1 and CDR2: SGHTA and FQGNSA. The CDR3 sequence is CASSPWGAGASTDTQYF. The DNA for the CDR3 is TGTGCCAGCAGCCCCTGGGGCGCGGGAGCCTCCACAGATACGCAGTATTTT.

Points on this clone: A read error may explain this, as a much larger clone is one base away. J is TRBJ2-1 and V is TRBV5-4; weak D call: TRBD1 (6 bases). Per germline, CDR1 SGHNT and CDR2 YYREEE (reference sequence). There are 12 residues in the CDR3. The V gene lost 6 bases and the J gene lost 8 bases, with 12 bases spanning the gap. DNA for the CDR3: TGTGCCAGCACCTTTGGGGGCGATGAGCAGTTCTTC. Amino acid sequence: CASTFGGDEQFF.

The table lists this clone with many counts. This chain uses TRBV6-1 with TRBJ1-1, with 9 bases identical to TRBD1. The CDR3 length is 15 residues. V trimming: 6 bases; J trimming: 7 bases; junction bases outside the gene matches: 12. CDR1 and CDR2 (germline): MNHNS, SASEGT. CDR3 residues: CASSRDRVPVGEAFF. DNA for the CDR3: TGTGCCAGCAGCCGGGACAGGGTCCCAGTCGGTGAAGCTTTCTTT.

This clone has just a few counts. This sequence joins TRBV28 and TRBJ2-7; D uncertain. There are 11 residues in the CDR3. Per the germline V gene, CDR1 is MDHEN and CDR2 is SYDVKM. CDR3 nucleotides: TGTGCAGGCGGAACAGTTTCCGAGCAGTACTTC. Translating it yields CAGGTVSEQYF.

The chain carries TRBV7-8 and TRBJ2-5; tentatively, D is TRBD1 or TRBD2 (5 bases each). V dropped 3 bases and J dropped 8 bases, with 22 bases sitting between them. CDR3 length equals 16 residues. Germline values: CDR1 SGHVS, CDR2 FQNEAQ. CDR3 nucleotide sequence: TGTGCCAGCAGCTTTAGTTCGTGGGGGTTGAGGGATACCCAGTACTTC. It specifies CASSFSSWGLRDTQYF.

This clone showed up many times. V gene TRBV19 combines with J gene TRBJ2-3; D is uncertain. V was pared by 3 bases and J by 6 bases, with 16 bases between. This CDR3 comprises 15 residues. CDR1 is LNHDA and CDR2 is SQIVND in the germline V gene (reference sequence). The CDR3 is CASSMSIDPTDTQYF. The CDR3 DNA sequence: TGTGCCAGTAGTATGTCTATCGACCCGACTGATACGCAGTATTTT. Filled out from reference TRBV19 and TRBJ2-3, the complete variable domain reads DGGITQSPKYLFRKEGQNVTLSCEQNLNHDAMYWYRQDPGQGLRLIYYSQIVNDFQKGDIAEGYSVSREKKESFPLTVTSAQKNPTAFYLCASSMSIDPTDTQYFGPGTRLTVL.

This clone was detected many times. The rearrangement uses TRBV6-2 or TRBV6-3 and TRBJ2-3, with TRBD1 identical over 7 bases. The germline CDR1 and CDR2 sequences are MNHEY and SVGEGT. This CDR3 region has 15 residues. V trimming: 9 bases; J trimming: 0 bases; junction bases outside the gene matches: 9. The DNA of the CDR3 is TGTGCCAGTTCACCCGGGGACAGTAGCACAGATACGCAGTATTTT. Translated: CASSPGDSSTDTQYF.